Shown below are 13 T cell receptor beta chains from a single sample sequenced in a study of cytomegalovirus exposure and HLA in healthy donors. Produced via immunoSEQ multiplex PCR; TCRdb's table is partial and in-frame only. Altogether around 200,000 clones are present, roughly three quarters being singletons, with the ten largest covering about 1.2%. The material sequenced was PBMCs. The receptors here all came from a woman aged 25 to 39 in good health and CMV-seronegative.

The rearrangement joins TRBV7-8 to TRBJ1-3; D may be TRBD1 (6 bases). The length of the CDR3 is 17 residues. The V gene's germline CDR1 is SGHVS and CDR2 FQNEAQ. Trimming cost V 4 bases and J 3 bases, with 19 bases left between them. Written as DNA, the CDR3 is TGTGCCAGCAGCTCCTACAGGGTTCCTACGCGTGGAAACACCATATATTTT. Translation gives CASSSYRVPTRGNTIYF.

The chain employs TRBV5-4 and TRBJ1-2, with 8 nucleotides matching TRBD1. Trimming at V came to 5 bases and at J to 7 bases, leaving 16 bases not matched to a gene. The CDR3 is made up of 16 amino acids. CDR1 SGHNT and CDR2 YYREEE come from the germline V gene (reference sequence). CDR3 nucleotides: TGTGCCAGCAGATCTTGGGTGACAGGGGCCGCTGGTGGCTACACCTTC. The encoded protein is CASRSWVTGAAGGYTF.

This clone was seen a single time. The chain carries TRBV4-1 and TRBJ1-6; D uncertain. The V gene lost 1 base and the J gene lost 0 bases, with 10 bases spanning the gap. The CDR3 extends over 17 amino acids. CDR1 is MGHRA, CDR2 YSYEKL, per germline. The CDR3 is CASSQVGYSSYNSPLHF. The CDR3 DNA is TGCGCCAGCAGCCAAGTCGGTTACAGCTCCTATAATTCACCCCTCCACTTT.

The chain is built from TRBV23-1 and TRBJ2-2; TRBD1 aligns across 7 bases. TRBV23-1 is an open reading frame whose function is uncertain. Germline trimming cut 6 bases from V and 0 bases from J; bases unmatched to any gene: 16. This CDR3 has 19 amino acids. CDR3 in DNA: TGCGCCAGCAGCCCCGGGGACAGCGAAAATAGGACGAACACCGGGGAGCTGTTTTTT. This translates into CASSPGDSENRTNTGELFF.

This clone was observed a single time. The J gene is TRBJ2-7, the V gene TRBV30; no definite D call. CDR1 and CDR2 (germline): GTSNPN, SVGIG (reference sequence). CDR3 length: 11 amino acids. Trimming pared 5 bases from V and 2 bases from J, leaving 7 bases between. The CDR3 here is CAWDSTYEQYF. The CDR3 nucleotides read TGTGCCTGGGACTCAACCTACGAGCAGTACTTC.

This chain joins TRBV27 and TRBJ1-6; tentatively, D is TRBD1 (5 bases). Trimming left V 2 bases short and J 7 bases short, with 36 bases between. From germline, CDR1 is MNHEY and CDR2 SMNVEV (reference sequence). The CDR3 totals 23 residues. CDR3 protein: CASSLRNYRSIGAFVQKNSPLHF. CDR3 bases: TGTGCCAGCAGTTTAAGGAATTACAGATCGATAGGGGCCTTCGTGCAGAAGAATTCACCCCTCCACTTT.

The rearrangement links TRBV5-4 to TRBJ2-7, with D perhaps TRBD2 (5 bases). V lost 0 bases to trimming and J lost 6 bases, with 13 bases between them. The CDR3 contains 14 residues. Germline V CDR1 and CDR2: SGHNT, YYREEE (reference sequence). The CDR3 bases are TGTGCCAGCAGCTTGGCTAGCAACCCCATCGAGCAGTACTTC. Translation: CASSLASNPIEQYF.

This clone appeared a single time. This chain joins TRBV6-1 and TRBJ2-7; D is ambiguous. CDR1 MNHNS and CDR2 SASEGT come from the germline V gene. Trimming removed 2 bases at V and 4 bases at J, with 9 bases between. This CDR3 has 13 residues. CDR3 protein: CASSEQIGYEQYF. CDR3 DNA sequence: TGTGCCAGCAGTGAACAAATCGGGTACGAGCAGTACTTC.

The CDR3 sequence is CASSLDGSKAEAFF. CDR3 bases: TGTGCCAGCAGCCTCGACGGGAGCAAAGCTGAAGCTTTCTTT. This chain uses TRBV7-2 with TRBJ1-1, with D unclear. Trimming shortened V by 5 bases and J by 6 bases, and 16 bases separated the two germline ends. In germline, CDR1 is SGHTA, CDR2 FQGNSA. There are 14 residues in the CDR3.

The rearrangement links TRBV6-5 to TRBJ2-7; D perhaps matches TRBD2 (5 bases). Germline V CDR1 and CDR2: MNHEY, SVGAGI. CDR3 length: 14 amino acids. Deletions cut 11 bases from V and 2 bases from J, with 19 bases between. DNA of the CDR3: TGTGCCGCAACGGCGGGTTTTTCGCCCTACGAGCAGTACTTC. This sequence encodes CAATAGFSPYEQYF.

V usage is TRBV6-1 and J usage is TRBJ2-7; 8 bases match TRBD2. The V segment lost 6 bases and the J segment 4 bases; nucleotides outside the gene matches: 11. Germline V CDR1 and CDR2: MNHNS, SASEGT. The CDR3 length is 15 residues. CDR3 DNA: TGTGCCAGCAGGGAGGGGCTAGCGGGTAGTTACGAGCAGTACTTC. It specifies CASREGLAGSYEQYF.

The chain has TRBV5-1 and TRBJ1-6; tentative D call: TRBD1 (5 bases). CDR1 SGHRS and CDR2 YFSETQ come from the germline V gene. This CDR3 has 15 residues. Trimming took 1 base from V and 6 from J, leaving 11 bases between them. CDR3 loop: CASSLPGLSNSPLHF. The CDR3 DNA sequence: TGCGCCAGCAGCTTGCCGGGACTTAGTAATTCACCCCTCCACTTT.

This chain connects TRBV30 to TRBJ1-4, with a weak D call TRBD1 (5 bases). The CDR3 loop spans 13 amino acids. Trimming shortened V by 4 bases and J by 8 bases, and 14 bases separated the two germline ends. Germline CDR1 GTSNPN, CDR2 SVGIG (reference sequence). This CDR3 reads CAWTGVMDEKLFF. The CDR3 DNA follows: TGTGCCTGGACGGGGGTAATGGACGAAAAACTGTTTTTT.